This TCR beta chain emerged from a study of metastatic and nonmetastatic thyroid tumors. As for the study in general: Patients with malignant and benign thyroid disease provided blood and tumor or nodule tissue, whose repertoires were compared.

Study-level points and caveats: In blood and tumor, TCR beta diversity was reportedly significantly higher in malignant thyroid tumors than in benign nodules.

None of the patients had undergone any treatment ahead of thyroid surgery. Of note for this clone: Its antigen is not known.

Trimming left V 5 bases short and J 2 bases short, with 13 bases between. This CDR3 is 14 amino acids long. The germline V gene encodes CDR1 SEHNR and CDR2 FQNEAQ (reference sequence). Original processing methods: The study built a papillary thyroid cancer distant-metastasis classifier from CDR3 differences across clinicopathological groups. MiXCR re-clonotyped the PCR reads for TCRdb. The V and J calls here are based on TCRdb, not the publication. The sample carries some 86,000 clones, approximately 12% recorded once. Sequencing was carried out using tumor tissue. The chain uses TRBV7-9 and TRBJ2-7; D might be TRBD1 (6 bases). This clonotype originated in a female donor with papillary thyroid cancer or a benign thyroid nodule (not recorded which). Some clones in this sample may be carry-over from other donors' samples. The chain's CDR3 is CASSQRNRAYEQYF. CDR3 in DNA: TGTGCCAGCAGCCAAAGGAACAGGGCCTACGAGCAGTACTTC.